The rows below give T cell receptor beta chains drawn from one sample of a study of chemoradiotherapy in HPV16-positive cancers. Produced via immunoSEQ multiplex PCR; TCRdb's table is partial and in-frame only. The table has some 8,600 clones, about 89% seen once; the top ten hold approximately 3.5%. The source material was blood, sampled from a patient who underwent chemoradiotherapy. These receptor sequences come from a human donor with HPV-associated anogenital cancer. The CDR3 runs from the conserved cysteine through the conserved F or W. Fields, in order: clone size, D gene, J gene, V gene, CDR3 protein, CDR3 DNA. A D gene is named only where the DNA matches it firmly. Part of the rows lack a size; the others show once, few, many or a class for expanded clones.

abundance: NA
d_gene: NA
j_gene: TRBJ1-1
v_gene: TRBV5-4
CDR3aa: CASSYGGSQATEAFF
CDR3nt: TGTGCCAGCAGCTATGGTGGCAGCCAAGCCACTGAAGCTTTCTTT

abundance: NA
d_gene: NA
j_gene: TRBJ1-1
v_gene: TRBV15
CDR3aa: CVTSSFRAEAFF
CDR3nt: TGTGTCACCAGCAGTTTTAGGGCTGAAGCTTTCTTT

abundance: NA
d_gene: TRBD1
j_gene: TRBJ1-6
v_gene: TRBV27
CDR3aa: CASSLGQGSSYNSPLHF
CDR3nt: TGTGCCAGCAGTTTAGGACAGGGGAGCTCCTATAATTCACCCCTCCACTTT

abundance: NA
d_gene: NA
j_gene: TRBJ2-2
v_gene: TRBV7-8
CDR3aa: CASSLVTGTGELFF
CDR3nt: TGTGCCAGCAGCTTAGTCACGGGCACCGGGGAGCTGTTTTTT

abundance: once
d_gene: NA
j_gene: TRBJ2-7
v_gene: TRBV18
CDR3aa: CASSPVREYEQYF
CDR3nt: TGTGCCAGCTCACCAGTCAGGGAATACGAGCAGTACTTC

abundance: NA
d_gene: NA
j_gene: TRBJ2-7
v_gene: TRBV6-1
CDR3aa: CASSDRAYSYEQYF
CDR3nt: TGTGCCAGCAGTGACAGGGCGTACTCCTACGAGCAGTACTTC

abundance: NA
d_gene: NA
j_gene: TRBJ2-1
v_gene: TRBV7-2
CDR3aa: CASSPGRGYNEQFF
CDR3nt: TGTGCCAGCAGCCCGGGACGAGGCTACAATGAGCAGTTCTTC

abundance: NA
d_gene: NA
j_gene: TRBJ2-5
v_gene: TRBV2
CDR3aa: CASSKTGEETQYF
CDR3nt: TGTGCCAGCTCAAAGACTGGTGAAGAGACCCAGTACTTC

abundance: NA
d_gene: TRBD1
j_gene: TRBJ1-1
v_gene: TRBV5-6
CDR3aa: CASSLAQGARTEAFF
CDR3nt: TGTGCCAGCAGCTTGGCTCAGGGGGCGCGCACTGAAGCTTTCTTT

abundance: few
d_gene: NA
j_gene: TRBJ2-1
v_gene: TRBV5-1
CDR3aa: CASSQLALAGNEQFF
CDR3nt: TGCGCCAGCAGCCAGCTTGCACTAGCAGGCAATGAGCAGTTCTTC

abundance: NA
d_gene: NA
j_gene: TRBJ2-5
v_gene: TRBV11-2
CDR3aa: CASSLRLQETQYF
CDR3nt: TGTGCCAGCAGCTTAAGGTTGCAAGAGACCCAGTACTTC

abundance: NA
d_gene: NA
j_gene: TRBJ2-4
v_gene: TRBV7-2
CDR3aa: CASSPGARVLSKNIQYF
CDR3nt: TGTGCCAGCAGCCCTGGAGCTAGAGTTTTATCCAAAAACATTCAGTACTTC

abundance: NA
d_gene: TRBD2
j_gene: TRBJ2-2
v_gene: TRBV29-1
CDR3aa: CSVVSGTSNTGELFF
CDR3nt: TGCAGCGTTGTTTCAGGGACTAGCAACACCGGGGAGCTGTTTTTT

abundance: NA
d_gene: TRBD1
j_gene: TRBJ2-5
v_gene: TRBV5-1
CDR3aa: CASTHGTGSSETQYF
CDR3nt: TGCGCCAGCACCCACGGGACAGGGTCGTCGGAGACCCAGTACTTC

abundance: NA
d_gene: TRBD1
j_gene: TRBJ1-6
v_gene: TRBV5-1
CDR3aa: CASSLGLGQGNSPLHF
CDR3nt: TGCGCCAGCAGCTTGGGATTGGGACAGGGTAATTCACCCCTCCACTTT

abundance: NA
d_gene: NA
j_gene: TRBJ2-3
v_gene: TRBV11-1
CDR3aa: CASSSTSFTDTQYF
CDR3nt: TGTGCCAGCAGCTCCACTAGTTTCACAGATACGCAGTATTTT

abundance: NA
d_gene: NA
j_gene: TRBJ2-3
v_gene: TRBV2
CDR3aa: CASSPSDLGTDTQYF
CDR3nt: TGTGCCAGCAGCCCTAGCGACCTTGGCACAGATACGCAGTATTTT

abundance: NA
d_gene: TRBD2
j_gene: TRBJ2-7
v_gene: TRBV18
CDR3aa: CASSPLTGGGTYEQYF
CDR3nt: TGTGCCAGCTCACCGTTGACCGGGGGGGGGACCTACGAGCAGTACTTC

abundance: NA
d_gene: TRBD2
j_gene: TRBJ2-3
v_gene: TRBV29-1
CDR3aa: CSVVGVAGADTQYF
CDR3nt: TGCAGCGTTGTGGGAGTGGCGGGGGCAGATACGCAGTATTTT

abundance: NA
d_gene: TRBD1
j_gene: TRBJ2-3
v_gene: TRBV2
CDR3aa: CASSEGDSSTDTQYF
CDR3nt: TGTGCCAGCAGCGAAGGGGACAGTAGCACAGATACGCAGTATTTT

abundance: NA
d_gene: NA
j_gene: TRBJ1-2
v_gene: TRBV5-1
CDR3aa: CASSLEPGIYGYTF
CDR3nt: TGCGCCAGCAGCTTGGAGCCAGGGATATATGGCTACACCTTC

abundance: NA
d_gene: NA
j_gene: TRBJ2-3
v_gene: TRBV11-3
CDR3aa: CASSFSSVSTDTQYF
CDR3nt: TGTGCCAGCAGCTTTTCTAGCGTTAGCACAGATACGCAGTATTTT

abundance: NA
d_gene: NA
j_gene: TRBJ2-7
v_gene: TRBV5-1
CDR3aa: CASSPQGGGPYEQYF
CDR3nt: TGCGCCAGCAGCCCTCAGGGGGGGGGTCCCTACGAGCAGTACTTC

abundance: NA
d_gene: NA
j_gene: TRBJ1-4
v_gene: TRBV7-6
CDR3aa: CASSLLADLNEKLFF
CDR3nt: TGTGCCAGCAGCTTATTGGCCGACCTAAATGAAAAACTGTTTTTT

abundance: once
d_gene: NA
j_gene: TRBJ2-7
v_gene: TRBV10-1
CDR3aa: CASSRDTAYEQYF
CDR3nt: TGCGCCAGCAGCCGGGACACGGCCTACGAGCAGTACTTC

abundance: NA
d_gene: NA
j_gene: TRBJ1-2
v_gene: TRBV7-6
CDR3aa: CASSLQSGTGKEGYTF
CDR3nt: TGTGCCAGCAGCTTGCAATCCGGGACGGGAAAGGAGGGCTACACCTTC

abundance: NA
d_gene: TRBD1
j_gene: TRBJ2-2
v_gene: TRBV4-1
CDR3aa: CASSLDRGVTGELFF
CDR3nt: TGCGCCAGCAGCCTAGACAGGGGAGTTACCGGGGAGCTGTTTTTT

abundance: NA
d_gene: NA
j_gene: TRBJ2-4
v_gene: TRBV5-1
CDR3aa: CASSPGQLKNIQYF
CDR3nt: TGCGCCAGCAGCCCCGGACAGCTCAAAAACATTCAGTACTTC

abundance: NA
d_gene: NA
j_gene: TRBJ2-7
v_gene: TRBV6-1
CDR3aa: CASSERTTYEQYF
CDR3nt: TGTGCCAGCAGTGAGAGGACCACCTACGAGCAGTACTTC

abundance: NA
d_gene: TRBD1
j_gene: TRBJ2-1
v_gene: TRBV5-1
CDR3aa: CASSLTGVNEQFF
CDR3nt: TGCGCCAGCAGCTTGACAGGGGTCAATGAGCAGTTCTTC

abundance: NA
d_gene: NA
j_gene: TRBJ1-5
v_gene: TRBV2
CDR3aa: CASSDGITNNQPQHF
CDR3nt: TGTGCCAGCAGTGACGGGATTACTAACAATCAGCCCCAGCATTTT

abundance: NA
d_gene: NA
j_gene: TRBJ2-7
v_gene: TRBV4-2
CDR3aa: CASSQELGDRSYEQYF
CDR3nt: TGTGCCAGCAGCCAAGAGTTGGGAGACCGCTCCTACGAGCAGTACTTC

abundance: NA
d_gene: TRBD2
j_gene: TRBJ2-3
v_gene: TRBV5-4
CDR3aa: CASSSRAGVADTQYF
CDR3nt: TGTGCCAGCAGCTCAAGAGCGGGAGTCGCAGATACGCAGTATTTT

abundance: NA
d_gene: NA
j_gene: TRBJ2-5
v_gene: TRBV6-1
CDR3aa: CASSASGGGQQETQYF
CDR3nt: TGTGCCAGCAGTGCCTCGGGTGGGGGACAACAAGAGACCCAGTACTTC

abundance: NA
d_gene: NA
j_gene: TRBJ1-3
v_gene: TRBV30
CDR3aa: CAWSVVSPGLSGNTIYF
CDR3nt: TGTGCCTGGAGTGTGGTATCCCCGGGGCTCTCTGGAAACACCATATATTTT

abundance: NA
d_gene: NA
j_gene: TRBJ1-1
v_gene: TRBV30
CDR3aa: CAWSGTRDTEAFF
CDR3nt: TGTGCCTGGAGTGGGACAAGGGACACTGAAGCTTTCTTT

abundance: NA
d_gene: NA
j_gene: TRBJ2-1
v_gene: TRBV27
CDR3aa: CASSLSGITPNNEQFF
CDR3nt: TGTGCCAGCAGTTTATCCGGTATTACTCCCAACAATGAGCAGTTCTTC

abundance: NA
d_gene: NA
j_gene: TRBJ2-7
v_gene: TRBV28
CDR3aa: CASSFLWPSQGYEQYF
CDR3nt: TGTGCCAGCAGTTTCTTATGGCCGTCTCAGGGGTACGAGCAGTACTTC

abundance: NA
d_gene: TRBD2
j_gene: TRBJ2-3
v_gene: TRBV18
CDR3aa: CASSLYPGTTLTDTQYF
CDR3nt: TGTGCCAGCTCACTCTACCCCGGGACTACATTAACAGATACGCAGTATTTT

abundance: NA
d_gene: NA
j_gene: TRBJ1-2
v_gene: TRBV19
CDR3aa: CASSTDYNYGYTF
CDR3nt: TGTGCCAGTAGTACTGATTACAACTATGGCTACACCTTC

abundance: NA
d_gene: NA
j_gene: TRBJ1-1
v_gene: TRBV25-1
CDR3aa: CASRSTGRAFF
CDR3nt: TGTGCCAGCAGAAGCACAGGGCGAGCTTTCTTT

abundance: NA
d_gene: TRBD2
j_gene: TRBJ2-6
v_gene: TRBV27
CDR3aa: CASSPRGVGANVLTF
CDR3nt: TGTGCCAGCAGCCCCCGGGGGGTTGGGGCCAACGTCCTGACTTTC

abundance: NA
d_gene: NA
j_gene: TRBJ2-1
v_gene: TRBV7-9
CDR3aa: CASSLDQVPNNEQFF
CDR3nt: TGTGCCAGCAGCTTAGACCAGGTACCGAACAATGAGCAGTTCTTC

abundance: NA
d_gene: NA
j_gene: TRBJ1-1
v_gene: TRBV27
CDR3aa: CASSLWAGHLVAFF
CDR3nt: TGTGCCAGCAGTTTATGGGCAGGGCATTTAGTAGCTTTCTTT

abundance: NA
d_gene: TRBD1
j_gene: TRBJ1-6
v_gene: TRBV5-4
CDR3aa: CASSLGTGDVSPLHF
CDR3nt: TGTGCCAGCAGCTTGGGGACAGGGGATGTGTCACCCCTCCACTTT

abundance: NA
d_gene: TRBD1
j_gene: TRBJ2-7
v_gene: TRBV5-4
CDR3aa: CASSSKTQGASYEQYF
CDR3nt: TGTGCCAGCAGTTCCAAGACCCAGGGGGCTTCCTACGAGCAGTACTTC

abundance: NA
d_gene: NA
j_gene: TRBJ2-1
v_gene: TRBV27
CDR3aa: CASSPLAQSYNEQFF
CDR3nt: TGTGCCAGCAGTCCCTTAGCGCAGTCCTACAATGAGCAGTTCTTC

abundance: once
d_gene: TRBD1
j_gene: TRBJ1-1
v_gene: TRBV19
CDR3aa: CASSIIPGGASEAFF
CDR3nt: TGTGCCAGTAGTATAATCCCAGGGGGGGCTTCTGAAGCTTTCTTT

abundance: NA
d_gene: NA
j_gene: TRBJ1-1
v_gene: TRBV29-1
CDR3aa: CSVCRVGGDAEAFF
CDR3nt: TGCAGCGTCTGTCGGGTGGGGGGTGACGCTGAAGCTTTCTTT

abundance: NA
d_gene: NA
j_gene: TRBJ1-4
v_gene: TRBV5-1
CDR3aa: CASTETGVTNEKLFF
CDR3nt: TGCGCCAGCACCGAAACCGGGGTAACTAATGAAAAACTGTTTTTT

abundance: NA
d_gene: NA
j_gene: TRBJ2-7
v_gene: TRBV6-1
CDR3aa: CASSGTASYEQYF
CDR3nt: TGTGCCAGCAGCGGGACCGCGAGCTACGAGCAGTACTTC

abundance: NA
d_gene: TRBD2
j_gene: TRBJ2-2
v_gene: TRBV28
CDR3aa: CASRESSGSAGELFF
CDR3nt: TGTGCCAGCAGGGAGAGTAGCGGGAGTGCCGGGGAGCTGTTTTTT

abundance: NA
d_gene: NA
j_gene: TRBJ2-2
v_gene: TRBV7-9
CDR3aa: CASSNSMGTGELFF
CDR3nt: TGTGCCAGCAGCAATTCCATGGGTACCGGGGAGCTGTTTTTT

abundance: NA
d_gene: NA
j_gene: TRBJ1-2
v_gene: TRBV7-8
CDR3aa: CASSLDISDGYTF
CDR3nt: TGTGCCAGCAGCTTAGATATAAGCGACGGCTACACCTTC

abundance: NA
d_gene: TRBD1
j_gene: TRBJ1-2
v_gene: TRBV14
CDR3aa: CASSQSGGGYTF
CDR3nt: TGTGCCAGCAGCCAATCAGGGGGAGGCTACACCTTC

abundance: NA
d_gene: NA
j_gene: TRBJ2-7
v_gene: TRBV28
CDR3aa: CASRTLGNYEQYF
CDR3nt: TGTGCCAGCAGGACCTTAGGGAACTACGAGCAGTACTTC